The next 29 T cell receptor beta chains were all read from a single sample in a study of CD8+ T cells in alopecia areata. Sequencing relied on a cDNA template that was reverse transcribed from extracted RNA. Clones were sequenced by immunoSEQ multiplex PCR, and TCRdb holds only the in-frame ones, with some missing. This repertoire holds around 290,000 clones, and none appear only once. Markers including CD4, CD8alpha, NKG2D and NKG2ACE guided sorting of pooled cutaneous lymph node cells. Material: CD4+ T cells sorted from a lymph node. These receptor sequences come from a C3H/HeJ mouse with alopecia areata. The mouse strain carries the MHC haplotype H2-k.

This clone turned up a few times. The listed genes are named as in mouse. The sequence runs out 4 residues before the end of the CDR3; the remainder is reconstructed from the germline J gene. The chain carries TRBV19 and TRBJ1-2; 7 nucleotides match TRBD1. Germline V gene sequence: CDR1 FNHDT, CDR2 SITEND (reference sequence). The J segment lost 0 bases and the V segment lost 4 bases, leaving 9 bases of the junction unmatched. The CDR3 length is 16 residues. CDR3 DNA, as far as it was read: TGTGCCAGCAGTCCGGGACAGAGAATTGCAAACTCC. Translation: CASSPGQRIANS. The CDR3 as a whole reads CASSPGQRIANSDYTF.

A remark on this clone: Gene names and germline refer to mouse. The missing CDR3 end, 4 residues past where the read stops, is filled in from the germline J gene. The V and J genes are TRBV5 and TRBJ1-1; D ambiguous. The germline gives CDR1 LGHNA, CDR2 YNLKQL (reference sequence). The CDR3 length is 13 residues. Trimming pared 0 bases from V and 0 bases from J, leaving 2 bases between. The sequenced CDR3 bases are TGTGCCAGCAGCCAAGACTCAAACACA. It encodes CASSQDSNT. The full-length CDR3 reads as CASSQDSNTEVFF.

About this clone: All gene names here are mouse names. With the read ending 4 residues before the CDR3 end, the germline J gene is used to fill in that end. The rearrangement joins TRBV1 to TRBJ2-5; 8 bases agree with TRBD2. This CDR3 is 15 amino acids long. Germline V lookup: CDR1 NSQYPW, CDR2 LRSPGD (reference sequence). The trim removed 3 bases at V and 2 bases at J, leaving 4 bases unmatched. The CDR3 reads CTCSAAGGPQDTQYF. The CDR3 bases that were read are TGCACCTGCAGTGCGGCTGGGGGGCCCCAAGAC.

Many counts were recorded for this clone. Mouse names are used for the genes. The read falls 4 residues short of the CDR3 end, and the missing part is taken from the germline J gene. This specimen includes other DNA sequences encoding the same CDR3. The rearrangement links TRBV13-1 to TRBJ1-2, with D unclear. CDR3 length equals 13 residues. The V gene lost 4 bases and the J gene lost 0 bases, with 7 bases spanning the gap. Germline lookup yields CDR1 NSHNY and CDR2 SYGAGN. The CDR3 is CASSPTTNSDYTF. CDR3 DNA, as far as it was read: TGTGCCAGCAGTCCGACAACAAACTCC.

This clone has more than one count but fewer than ten. Gene names and germline match the mouse. The read ends 4 residues shy of where the CDR3 ends; the end is completed using the germline J gene. The V call is TRBV1, the J call TRBJ1-2; D is perhaps TRBD1 (6 bases). The ends were cut back, 1 base at V and 1 base at J, with 10 bases in the middle. The CDR3 consists of 15 residues. Germline CDR1 reads NSQYPW; CDR2 reads LRSPGD (reference sequence). The sequenced CDR3 bases are TGCACCTGCAGTGCAGGGACAGTCCTAAACTCC. Amino acid sequence: CTCSAGTVLNS. The complete CDR3 sequence is CTCSAGTVLNSDYTF.

About this clone itself: Mouse gene names apply. The missing CDR3 end, 4 residues past where the read stops, is filled in from the germline J gene. The chain uses TRBV19 and TRBJ1-1, with D uncertain. The germline V gene has CDR1 FNHDT and CDR2 SITEND (reference sequence). This CDR3 comprises 12 residues. V dropped 2 bases and J dropped 3 bases, with 5 bases sitting between them. Incomplete CDR3 DNA: TGTGCCAGCAGTATGAGGTACACA. It codes for CASSMRYT. In full, the CDR3 is CASSMRYTEVFF.

This clone was counted a few times. These gene names are mouse names. The read ends 4 residues shy of where the CDR3 ends; the end is completed using the germline J gene. The chain combines TRBV19 with TRBJ1-2; maybe TRBD1 (5 bases). V lost 2 bases, J lost 4 bases, and 12 bases lay in between. The V gene's germline CDR1 is FNHDT and CDR2 SITEND (reference sequence). This CDR3 is 14 amino acids long. CDR3: CASSMSREGSDYTF. Partial CDR3 DNA: TGTGCCAGCAGTATGTCCAGGGAGGGCTCC.

Note on this clone: The genes and germline here are from mouse. The read finishes 4 residues shy of the CDR3 end, and the germline J gene is used to complete it. J is TRBJ2-7 and V is TRBV13-1, with 7 bases that match TRBD2. With V trimmed by 4 bases and J by 0 bases, 4 bases remained unmatched. The CDR3 totals 14 residues. Germline V gene data show CDR1 as NSHNY and CDR2 as SYGAGN. The sequenced part of the CDR3 DNA is TGTGCCAGCAGTTCCGGGGGGGACTCCTAT. It is translated as CASSSGGDSY. The complete CDR3 sequence is CASSSGGDSYEQYF.

This clone was observed many times. Gene names are the mouse ones. Read coverage stops 4 residues before the CDR3 terminus; the germline J gene supplies the remainder. The chain has TRBV17 and TRBJ2-1; TRBD1 agrees at 10 bases. V trimming: 3 bases; J trimming: 3 bases; junction bases outside the gene matches: 2. The CDR3 runs to 15 residues. The V gene's germline CDR1 is MNHDT and CDR2 YYDKIL. CDR3 bases read: TGTGCTAGCAGTAGTGGGACAGGGGTCTATGCT. Translation gives CASSSGTGVYA. The CDR3 in full is CASSSGTGVYAEQFF.

This clone was seen only a few times. Gene names and germline match the mouse. The CDR3 goes on 4 residues after the read ends, and that part is filled in from the germline J gene. The gene calls are TRBV1 and TRBJ1-1; weak D call: TRBD1 (5 bases). The CDR3 has 15 amino acids. CDR1 is NSQYPW, CDR2 LRSPGD, per germline (reference sequence). Incomplete CDR3 DNA: TGCACCTGCAGTGGGACCGGGACTGGGGGGGGA. It codes for CTCSGTGTGGG. The complete CDR3 reads CTCSGTGTGGGEVFF.

About this clone: All gene names here are mouse names. Read sequence stops 4 residues before the CDR3 end, and the germline J gene provides the missing end. The chain links TRBV5 to TRBJ2-2, with D perhaps TRBD2 (7 bases). The V gene lost 0 bases and the J gene lost 1 base, with 9 bases spanning the gap. The CDR3 loop spans 16 amino acids. Germline lookup yields CDR1 LGHNA and CDR2 YNLKQL (reference sequence). CDR3 DNA (partial): TGTGCCAGCAGCCAAGATGGGGGGCAAAACACCGGG. Its translation: CASSQDGGQNTG. The full CDR3 is CASSQDGGQNTGQLYF.

The sample holds many counts of this clone. Genes here carry mouse names. Coverage ceases 4 residues before the CDR3 finishes, and the germline J gene fills in the end. The chain carries TRBV19 and TRBJ2-1; 7 bases are shared with TRBD1. The CDR3 spans 14 residues. V shed 5 bases and J 3 bases; nucleotides not matched to a gene: 5. The germline V gene encodes CDR1 FNHDT and CDR2 SITEND (reference sequence). CDR3 in amino acids: CASRPGTAYAEQFF. The sequenced CDR3 bases are TGTGCCAGCAGACCCGGGACAGCCTATGCT.

Comment on this clone: Gene names denote mouse genes. The CDR3 end falls 4 residues outside the read, so it is completed with the germline J gene. V is TRBV1 and J is TRBJ2-7, with 11 bases lining up with TRBD2. This CDR3 contains 17 residues. The V and J ends lost 3 bases and 0 bases, in that order; junction bases with no gene match: 7. Germline CDR1 and CDR2: NSQYPW and LRSPGD (reference sequence). This CDR3 reads CTCSALGLGGSSYEQYF. The part of the CDR3 DNA that was read is TGCACCTGCAGTGCCCTCGGACTGGGGGGTTCCTCCTAT. Full variable domain (remainder filled in from reference TRBV1 and TRBJ2-7): VTLLEQNPRWRLVPRGQAVNLRCILKNSQYPWMSWYQQDLQKQLQWLFTLRSPGDKEVKSLPGADYLATRVTDTELRLQVANMSQGRTLYCTCSALGLGGSSYEQYFGPGTRLTVL.

Regarding this clone: Gene names denote mouse genes. The CDR3 goes on 4 residues after the read ends, and that part is filled in from the germline J gene. The chain carries TRBV1 and TRBJ1-1; a possible D gene is TRBD1 (6 bases). Germline V CDR1 and CDR2: NSQYPW, LRSPGD (reference sequence). This CDR3 comprises 15 residues. The covered CDR3 bases are TGCACCTGCAGTGCAGATAACAGGGAGAGGACA. Protein: CTCSADNRERT. The complete CDR3 sequence is CTCSADNRERTEVFF.

Remarks on this clone: Gene names are the mouse ones. The CDR3 extends 4 residues past the end of the read, so its final part is completed from the germline J gene. Additional DNA sequences in this sample encode the identical CDR3. The chain combines TRBV1 with TRBJ2-1, with TRBD1 identical over 9 bases. Germline V CDR1 and CDR2: NSQYPW, LRSPGD (reference sequence). CDR3 size: 15 residues. J gave up 3 bases and V 4 bases, and 4 bases lay outside the gene matches. Partial CDR3 DNA: TGCACCTGCAGTGGACCGGGACAGGGCTATGCT. Translated, it gives CTCSGPGQGYA. The whole CDR3 sequence reads CTCSGPGQGYAEQFF.

To note about this clone: These gene names are mouse names. The read falls 4 residues short of the CDR3 end, and the missing part is taken from the germline J gene. The chain combines TRBV13-3 with TRBJ1-1; D is unclear. Germline values: CDR1 NNHDY, CDR2 SYVADS. V was clipped by 1 base and J by 0 bases, with 7 bases between them. This CDR3 has 14 residues. Here the CDR3 reads CASSDQFANTEVFF. Partial CDR3 DNA: TGTGCCAGCAGTGATCAGTTTGCAAACACA.

This clone was detected only a few times. Mouse gene names apply. The read terminates 4 residues before the CDR3 end, so the remaining end is supplied by the germline J gene. The same CDR3 can be traced to other DNA sequences in this sample. V usage is TRBV19 and J usage is TRBJ2-5; TRBD1 might be the D (5 bases). The CDR3 loop spans 13 amino acids. From germline, CDR1 is FNHDT and CDR2 SITEND (reference sequence). The DNA read from the CDR3 is TGTGCCAGCAGTATAAGGGGAGCAGAC. It encodes CASSIRGAD. The complete CDR3 reads CASSIRGADTQYF.

This clone was recorded many times. Germline and genes here are mouse. Coverage ceases 4 residues before the CDR3 finishes, and the germline J gene fills in the end. J is TRBJ2-3 and V is TRBV17; TRBD2 is a possible D gene (7 bases). Germline-derived CDR1 and CDR2 are MNHDT and YYDKIL. Between the trimmed V and J ends, which lost 5 bases and 2 bases, there was a span of 8 bases. The CDR3 consists of 13 residues. The CDR3 bases that were read are TGTGCTAGCAGTGGGGGGCATGCAGAA. It codes for CASSGGHAE. The full-length CDR3 reads as CASSGGHAETLYF.

The sample holds a few counts of this clone. Mouse gene names and germline throughout. The CDR3 is cut off 4 residues early in the read; its end comes from the germline J gene. This rearrangement joins TRBV1 to TRBJ1-2; 9 positions match TRBD1. Germline V gene data show CDR1 as NSQYPW and CDR2 as LRSPGD (reference sequence). The CDR3 is made up of 15 amino acids. The V and J ends lost 5 bases and 3 bases, in that order; junction bases with no gene match: 7. CDR3 sequence: CTCSPPGQGDSDYTF. The CDR3 DNA, read in part, is TGCACCTGCAGTCCTCCGGGACAGGGAGACTCC.

This clone was observed a few times. Gene names and germline match the mouse. The observed sequence ends 4 residues before the CDR3 terminus, with the missing tail filled in from the germline J gene. The sample carries other DNA sequences with the same CDR3. The rearrangement links TRBV13-1 to TRBJ2-5, with D possibly matching TRBD2 (6 bases). Germline assignment: CDR1 NSHNY and CDR2 SYGAGN. The CDR3 extends over 14 amino acids. Trimming pared 0 bases from V and 2 bases from J, leaving 7 bases between. Partial CDR3 DNA: TGTGCCAGCAGTGATGTTGGGGGCCAAGAC. Translating it yields CASSDVGGQD. The complete CDR3 sequence is CASSDVGGQDTQYF.

This clone was detected a few times. All gene names here are mouse names. The read halts 4 residues ahead of the CDR3 end, with the missing end drawn from the germline J gene. This rearrangement joins TRBV5 to TRBJ2-1; D unclear. Per germline, CDR1 LGHNA and CDR2 YNLKQL (reference sequence). CDR3 length equals 12 residues. The CDR3 reads CASSQTEAEQFF. CDR3 DNA (partial): TGTGCCAGCAGCCAAACTGAGGCT.

This clone appeared many times. Any gene name here is a mouse gene name. The read halts 4 residues ahead of the CDR3 end, with the missing end drawn from the germline J gene. J is TRBJ1-2 and V is TRBV17; D is possibly TRBD1 (6 bases). The germline V gene encodes CDR1 MNHDT and CDR2 YYDKIL. Trimming removed 1 base from V and 0 bases from J, with 6 bases in between. This CDR3 spans 14 amino acids. The CDR3 loop reads CASSRGTANSDYTF. The DNA read from the CDR3 is TGTGCTAGCAGTAGAGGGACAGCAAACTCC.

Details on this clone: The genes are named according to mouse. The observed sequence ends 4 residues before the CDR3 terminus, with the missing tail filled in from the germline J gene. The chain employs TRBV13-1 and TRBJ2-1, with 7 bases fitting TRBD2. V lost 0 bases to trimming and J lost 3 bases; unmatched junction nucleotides: 6. From germline, CDR1 is NSHNY and CDR2 SYGAGN. The CDR3 spans 16 residues. CDR3 amino acids: CASSDANRGGYAEQFF. The CDR3 bases that were read are TGTGCCAGCAGTGATGCAAACCGGGGGGGCTATGCT.

With regard to this clone: Gene names refer to mouse genes. Coverage ceases 4 residues before the CDR3 finishes, and the germline J gene fills in the end. The chain couples TRBV1 to TRBJ2-4, with a possible D match to TRBD2 (5 bases). The CDR3 is made up of 16 amino acids. Germline assignment: CDR1 NSQYPW and CDR2 LRSPGD (reference sequence). V was pared by 0 bases and J by 0 bases, with 10 bases between. The CDR3 loop reads CTCSADVGFSQNTLYF. CDR3 bases read: TGCACCTGCAGTGCAGATGTGGGGTTTAGTCAAAAC.

As regards this clone: Here the gene names and germline are mouse. The read ends 4 residues before the CDR3 terminus; that terminus is restored from the germline J gene. The chain is built from TRBV19 and TRBJ2-3, with 9 bases identical to TRBD2. The CDR3 sequence is 12 residues long. Germline values: CDR1 FNHDT, CDR2 SITEND (reference sequence). The CDR3 sequence is CASKTGGETLYF. The sequenced CDR3 bases are TGTGCCAGCAAGACTGGGGGAGAA.

In its sample, this clone was seen a few times. The genes are named according to mouse. The read finishes 3 residues shy of the CDR3 end, and the germline J gene is used to complete it. The V gene is TRBV26, the J gene TRBJ1-6, with D maybe TRBD1 (5 bases). TRBJ1-6 is annotated as an ORF whose role is uncertain. The germline V and J ends were trimmed by 8 bases and 0 bases, with 8 bases remaining between them. This CDR3 is 14 amino acids long. In germline, CDR1 is KGHPV, CDR2 FQNQEV (reference sequence). The CDR3 bases that were read are TGTGCCAGCCCGGACAATTCCTATAATTCGCCC. Translation: CASPDNSYNSP. The entire CDR3 protein reads CASPDNSYNSPLYF.

This clone was observed a handful of times. Germline and genes: mouse. The CDR3 is cut off 4 residues early in the read; its end comes from the germline J gene. The J gene is TRBJ2-3, the V gene TRBV13-3, with TRBD2 matching 12 bases. Germline assignment: CDR1 NNHDY and CDR2 SYVADS. The CDR3 is 15 amino acids. Trimming cost V 5 bases and J 1 base; bases outside gene matches: 2. Partial CDR3 DNA: TGTGCCAGCAGGACTGGGGGGGCAGGTGCAGAA. Protein product: CASRTGGAGAE. The CDR3 in full is CASRTGGAGAETLYF.

About this clone: Genes and germline come from the mouse. The read falls 4 residues short of the CDR3 end, and the missing part is taken from the germline J gene. Other DNA sequences in the same sample also yield this CDR3. The chain combines TRBV19 with TRBJ2-1, with TRBD2 matching over 8 bases. The length of the CDR3 is 15 residues. The V gene end was trimmed by 0 bases and the J gene end by 3 bases; junction bases not matched to a gene: 2. Per the germline V gene, CDR1 is FNHDT and CDR2 is SITEND (reference sequence). CDR3 residues: CASSIGGGGYAEQFF. CDR3 DNA (partial): TGTGCCAGCAGTATAGGGGGGGGCGGCTATGCT. The variable domain in full, completed from reference TRBV19 and TRBJ2-1, reads GGIITQTPKFLIGQEGQKLTLKCQQNFNHDTMYWYRQDSGKGLRLIYYSITENDLQKGDLSEGYDASREKKSSFSLTVTSAQKNEMAVFLCASSIGGGGYAEQFFGPGTRLTVL.

This clone has a handful of counts. The genes are named according to mouse. The read finishes 4 residues shy of the CDR3 end, and the germline J gene is used to complete it. The V and J genes are TRBV13-1 and TRBJ2-1; weak D call: TRBD1 (6 bases). Trimming removed 3 bases from V and 1 base from J, with 14 bases in between. CDR1 is NSHNY and CDR2 is SYGAGN in the germline V gene. The CDR3 spans 16 residues. The CDR3 sequence is CASSGSRDKNYAEQFF. Partial CDR3 DNA: TGTGCCAGCAGTGGGTCTCGGGACAAAAACTATGCT.